This TCR beta chain appears in the sequencing data of a study of blood T cells in healthy people across ages (dated by TCRdb to between 2015 and 2017). As for the study more broadly: In model experiments, template switching captured roughly one uniquely barcoded TCR beta cDNA molecule for every two T cells. To avoid experimental bias, donors of different ages were spread randomly across the sequencing lanes. To track age-related changes in TCR beta repertoire diversity, the study relied on deep sequencing normalized with unique cDNA molecular identifiers. The donors were divided into four age groups: young (average about 16 years), middle-aged (approximately 41), aged (approximately 64) and long-lived (82). Two additional independent replicas of 1 million unique cDNA reads from the same blood draw were analyzed for two donors (one aged 18 to 30 and one aged 80 or older). What the research found in general, with its limitations: Conclusive comparison of naive and antigen-experienced compartments was prevented by the profiling of bulk unsorted PBMCs. The percentage of naive T cells measured by flow cytometry correlated strongly with observed TCR beta diversity. Donor CMV infection status was unknown, potentially confounding age-related changes in expanded clonotypes. Estimates of total diversity from one million sequenced T cells were regarded as lower bounds and underestimates. Compared with the aged group, more naive CD4+ T cells, fewer expanded clones and increased TCR diversity were shown by the long-lived group, suggesting age selection. Observed TCR beta diversity per million T cells fell roughly linearly with age, and a significant reduction was already apparent by age roughly 40.

The approximately 40 donors, aged roughly 6 to 100 years, were systemically healthy Caucasian individuals from Russia. Each donor gave approximately 9.3 milliliters of peripheral blood, collected into EDTA-treated Vacutainer tubes. Ficoll-Paque density-gradient centrifugation was used to isolate PBMCs, with at least 6 million per sample. Total RNA was extracted from PBMCs with Trizol reagent, with at least 6 micrograms obtained per sample. Naive CD45RAhigh/CD27high T cell percentages were measured by flow cytometry on a PBMC aliquot from every donor. As to this clonotype: Its cognate antigen has yet to be identified. No base quality information exists; no much larger clone differs at one position.

There are 16 amino acids in the CDR3, from cysteine to phenylalanine inclusive. The retained sequence is limited to the CDR3, 48 bases, with the frame set at the first base. The germline ends are 13 bases apart after V is trimmed by 0 bases and J by 4 bases. As encoded in the germline V gene, CDR1 is MNHNS while CDR2 is SASEGT. Library preparation was by 5' RACE. The sequencer was an Illumina HiSeq 2500. The second PCR ran for about 6 to 12 cycles and used a J-beta primer mix along with a sample-barcoded 5' primer. A unique molecular identifier was introduced onto each TCR beta cDNA molecule by a template-switch 5' adaptor carrying 12 random nucleotides. Each sample yielded at least 2.5 million CDR3-containing paired-end reads. The Mint cDNA synthesis kit, primed by a TRBC-specific oligonucleotide, was used to synthesize first-strand cDNA from all RNA. Following uracil-DNA glycosylase treatment, a first 18-cycle PCR with universal primers M1SS and BC2_uni_R was performed on all cDNA. In the source study's methods: For normalization, 1 million high-quality reads, each with a distinct molecular identifier, were randomly selected from each sample. Instead of being binned into consensus sequences, reads with shared molecular identifiers were discarded. MiTCR, set to a Q25 quality threshold and the strictest error-elimination algorithm, was used for CDR3 identification, clonotype clustering and error correction. A nonparametric unseen species model with Euler transformation was used to estimate lower-bound total TCR beta diversity. TCRdb took the public reads, trimmed them with fastp at Q25, ran MiXCR for clone calling and kept in-frame beta chains. Each CDR3 protein appears once, grouped with its most common genes and DNA. The V and J calls shown here were made by TCRdb, not taken from the authors' results. Present in this sample are about 1,400,000 distinct CDR3 sequences, approximately 40% of which were seen just once. The top ten clonotypes cover 7.9% of the sample.

This receptor was obtained from a woman under 30 in good health. Here the chain combines TRBV6-1 and TRBJ2-1, and possibly TRBD1, on 5 matching bases. Material: blood. The base sequence is TGTGCCAGCAGTGAAGCCGGGCAGGGTATGTACAATGAGCAGTTCTTC. Translated, this is CASSEAGQGMYNEQFF.